A selection of T cell receptor beta chains follows, all from one sample in a study of cytomegalovirus exposure and HLA in healthy donors. Assay: immunoSEQ multiplex PCR; the TCRdb copy retains only in-frame clones and omits some. The sample lists roughly 260,000 clones, around nine tenths seen once, with around 2.6% in the top ten. Sequenced sample: PBMCs. These receptor sequences come from a man in his late teens or twenties in good health and CMV-seronegative. CDR3s include the opening cysteine and the closing phenylalanine or tryptophan. A D gene is named only where the DNA matches it firmly. A clone size is listed for some rows: how often the clone was seen (once, few, many), or a class if it is expanded.

D,V,J,size,CDR3,DNA
.,TRBV25-1,TRBJ2-3,.,CASSPRAYRTDTQYF,TGTGCCAGCAGTCCTCGCGCGTACCGCACAGATACGCAGTATTTT
.,TRBV19,TRBJ1-1,.,CASRWDKGAAFF,TGTGCCAGTCGATGGGACAAGGGAGCAGCTTTCTTT
.,TRBV10-3,TRBJ1-2,.,CASSVNYGYTF,TGTGCCAGCAGCGTTAACTATGGCTACACCTTC
.,TRBV27,TRBJ1-4,.,CASSLTFLNEKLFF,TGTGCCAGCAGCCTGACATTCCTTAATGAAAAACTGTTTTTT
TRBD2,TRBV27,TRBJ2-7,.,CASSLAGLGYEQYF,TGTGCCAGCAGTTTAGCCGGACTAGGATACGAGCAGTACTTC
TRBD1,TRBV5-1,TRBJ1-2,.,CASSYPGTGGVDGYTF,TGCGCCAGCAGCTATCCCGGGACAGGGGGTGTTGATGGCTACACCTTC
TRBD2,TRBV19,TRBJ2-1,.,CASSRREGHEQFF,TGTGCCAGTAGCCGACGGGAGGGTCATGAGCAGTTCTTC
.,TRBV6-1,TRBJ1-1,few,CASKGQLNTEAFF,TGTGCCAGCAAAGGACAGTTGAACACTGAAGCTTTCTTT
.,TRBV2,TRBJ2-7,.,CASRDPGNSYEQYF,TGTGCCAGCAGGGACCCCGGGAACTCCTACGAGCAGTACTTC
TRBD1,TRBV9,TRBJ2-1,.,CASSVHQGELENEQFF,TGTGCCAGCAGCGTACATCAGGGGGAGTTAGAAAATGAGCAGTTCTTC
.,TRBV4-3,TRBJ1-3,.,CASSQDAGTGNTIYF,TGCGCCAGCAGCCAAGATGCCGGGACTGGAAACACCATATATTTT
TRBD2,TRBV27,TRBJ2-3,.,CASSSLAGVLDTQYF,TGTGCCAGCAGTTCACTAGCGGGAGTTCTAGATACGCAGTATTTT
.,TRBV18,TRBJ2-5,.,CASSPAIKGKETQYF,TGTGCCAGCTCACCGGCAATCAAGGGGAAAGAGACCCAGTACTTC
TRBD2,TRBV30,TRBJ2-3,.,CAWTSGSTDTQYF,TGTGCCTGGACTAGCGGGAGTACAGATACGCAGTATTTT
TRBD2,TRBV15,TRBJ2-4,once,CATSRVVGLASAKNIQYF,TGTGCCACCAGCAGAGTCGTGGGACTAGCATCTGCCAAAAACATTCAGTACTTC
.,TRBV7-9,TRBJ1-6,.,CASSPGGSPLHF,TGTGCCAGCAGCCCCGGAGGTTCACCCCTCCACTTT
.,TRBV21-1,TRBJ2-7,once,CASSPRSVTYYEQYF,TGTGCCAGCAGCCCTCGTTCCGTTACTTACTACGAGCAGTACTTC
TRBD2,TRBV7-2,TRBJ2-7,.,CASSLGVSSGGLGDEQYF,TGTGCCAGCAGCTTAGGTGTTAGTAGCGGGGGCCTCGGGGACGAGCAGTACTTC
TRBD1,TRBV5-4,TRBJ1-4,.,CASSMDRLNEKLFF,TGTGCCAGCAGCATGGACAGGCTTAATGAAAAACTGTTTTTT
TRBD2,TRBV5-5,TRBJ2-7,.,CASSLGIAGSSYEQYF,TGTGCCAGCAGCTTGGGGATAGCGGGGAGCTCCTACGAGCAGTACTTC
.,TRBV2,TRBJ2-5,.,CASSERGETQYF,TGTGCCAGCAGTGAAAGAGGGGAGACCCAGTACTTC
.,TRBV9,TRBJ1-2,once,CASSPAGGSFYGYTF,TGTGCCAGCAGCCCGGCCGGTGGGAGTTTCTATGGCTACACCTTC
TRBD1,TRBV28,TRBJ1-1,.,CASSPNNRGAFF,TGTGCCAGCAGTCCAAACAACAGGGGAGCTTTCTTT
.,TRBV5-1,TRBJ2-1,.,CASSQDTTYNEQFF,TGCGCCAGCAGCCAGGACACCACCTACAATGAGCAGTTCTTC
TRBD2,TRBV27,TRBJ2-1,.,CASSLSAGERNMEQFF,TGTGCCAGCAGTTTATCGGCGGGGGAGAGAAATATGGAGCAGTTCTTC
.,TRBV9,TRBJ1-2,.,CASSVGWGGTYGYTF,TGTGCCAGCAGCGTAGGCTGGGGAGGAACCTATGGCTACACCTTC
.,TRBV5-1,TRBJ2-5,.,CASSIQGRETQYF,TGCGCCAGCAGCATCCAGGGGAGAGAGACCCAGTACTTC
.,TRBV14,TRBJ1-1,.,CASSQNGGTEAFF,TGTGCCAGCAGCCAGAACGGCGGGACTGAAGCTTTCTTT
TRBD2,TRBV5-6,TRBJ2-7,.,CASSLGLAGFSYEQYF,TGTGCCAGCAGCTTGGGACTAGCGGGGTTTTCCTACGAGCAGTACTTC
TRBD2,TRBV7-8,TRBJ2-1,.,CASSATPGGIPYNEQFF,TGTGCCAGCAGCGCCACCCCCGGGGGGATACCTTACAATGAGCAGTTCTTC
.,TRBV27,TRBJ1-1,.,CASSHPGDNTEAFF,TGTGCCAGCAGCCACCCGGGGGACAACACTGAAGCTTTCTTT
.,TRBV7-2,TRBJ2-5,once,CASTLRGWGEVETQYF,TGTGCCAGCACCCTTAGAGGGTGGGGGGAGGTTGAGACCCAGTACTTC
.,TRBV11-3,TRBJ1-3,.,CASSPSYGNTIYF,TGTGCCAGCAGCCCCTCTTATGGAAACACCATATATTTT
TRBD1,TRBV19,TRBJ2-2,.,CASSIVRGRDTGELFF,TGTGCCAGTAGTATAGTCAGGGGGCGAGACACCGGGGAGCTGTTTTTT
TRBD1,TRBV15,TRBJ2-7,few,CATSTRQGAYEQYF,TGTGCCACCAGCACTCGACAGGGGGCCTACGAGCAGTACTTC
TRBD1,TRBV29-1,TRBJ1-2,.,CSVEKRQGDGYTF,TGCAGCGTTGAAAAGAGACAGGGAGATGGCTACACCTTC
.,TRBV10-3,TRBJ2-7,.,CAISGVRDGEQYF,TGTGCCATCAGTGGGGTCAGGGATGGCGAGCAGTACTTC
TRBD2,TRBV4-3,TRBJ2-2,.,CASSRLAGVDTGELFF,TGCGCCAGCAGCCGACTAGCGGGAGTGGACACCGGGGAGCTGTTTTTT
.,TRBV7-3,TRBJ2-2,.,CASTLGLTNTGELFF,TGTGCCAGCACCCTTGGGCTAACGAACACCGGGGAGCTGTTTTTT
TRBD1,TRBV6-5,TRBJ2-1,once,CASSYGTGGGNEQFF,TGTGCCAGCAGTTACGGGACAGGGGGGGGCAATGAGCAGTTCTTC
TRBD1,TRBV6-6,TRBJ1-5,.,CASSYGTDQPQHF,TGTGCCAGCAGTTACGGGACAGATCAGCCCCAGCATTTT
.,TRBV28,TRBJ1-2,.,CASKSKRTYIGYTF,TGTGCCAGCAAATCAAAAAGGACATACATTGGCTACACCTTC
TRBD1,TRBV28,TRBJ2-7,.,CASNGDRDEQYF,TGTGCCAGCAACGGGGACAGGGACGAGCAGTACTTC
.,TRBV6-5,TRBJ2-5,.,CASSYFGETQYF,TGTGCCAGCAGTTACTTCGGGGAGACCCAGTACTTC
.,TRBV28,TRBJ1-2,.,CASSPSGDSYGYTF,TGTGCCAGCAGTCCCTCGGGGGACTCCTATGGCTACACCTTC
TRBD1,TRBV29-1,TRBJ1-5,once,CSVAGQGGSGNQPQHF,TGCAGCGTAGCCGGACAGGGAGGGTCGGGCAATCAGCCCCAGCATTTT
TRBD1,TRBV6-1,TRBJ1-2,.,CASSENGFGTALVGYTF,TGTGCCAGCAGTGAAAATGGGTTTGGGACAGCTTTAGTCGGCTACACCTTC
.,TRBV14,TRBJ1-2,.,CASSLRSRGYTF,TGTGCCAGCAGCCTTCGATCCCGGGGCTACACCTTC